A selection of T cell receptor beta chains follows, all from one sample in a study of cytomegalovirus exposure and HLA in healthy donors. This table comes from immunoSEQ multiplex PCR, and its TCRdb copy is limited to in-frame clones, with some not included. The table shows about 170,000 clones, with 85% occurring only once. Source material: PBMCs. Source of these receptors: a boy younger than 10 in good health and CMV-seronegative. CDR3s include the opening cysteine and the closing phenylalanine or tryptophan. Each record gives: V gene, J gene, CDR3 protein.

TRBV23-1	TRBJ1-2	CASSQSTIRLGYGYTF
TRBV28	TRBJ1-2	CASSSDSNYGYTF
TRBV10-1	TRBJ2-1	CASTYLPDETYNEQFF
TRBV9	TRBJ1-2	CASSVGGTAYGYTF
TRBV30	TRBJ2-2	CAWNRGGTGEAGELFF
TRBV19	TRBJ1-5	CASSSGQGAFEPQHF
TRBV2	TRBJ2-3	CASSPEADTQYF
TRBV9	TRBJ2-4	CASSVGTSGFQYF
TRBV7-2	TRBJ1-6	CATSGAGGRFALHF
TRBV15	TRBJ1-1	CATSRFRGTGKNTEAFF
TRBV29-1	TRBJ2-3	CSGGTGGGTDTQYF
TRBV2	TRBJ1-6	CASSAGIGSPLHF
TRBV13	TRBJ2-7	CASSSLGLAGYEQYF
TRBV6-5	TRBJ1-6	CASLSHRGRDSPLHF
TRBV10-3	TRBJ1-2	CAINRDRPLLGYGYTF
TRBV6-6	TRBJ2-7	CASRDQGFSSYEQYF
TRBV6-5	TRBJ1-1	CASSYAQGALNTEAFF
TRBV14	TRBJ1-6	CASSLAGGAESPLHF
TRBV2	TRBJ2-7	CASSSSYQDKKGEQYF
TRBV7-9	TRBJ2-2	CASTLEGNRANTEELFF
TRBV14	TRBJ1-3	CASSQAGFNTIYF
TRBV21-1	TRBJ2-6	CASSLRQGTPGANVLTF
TRBV11-2	TRBJ2-5	CASSLNFGTGGQETQYF
TRBV7-9	TRBJ1-2	CSSFEGDNGYTF
TRBV6-5	TRBJ1-2	CASTQGSPQGYTF
TRBV6-5	TRBJ2-1	CASSYSPSYNEQFF
TRBV7-9	TRBJ2-2	CSSSLGSTGELFF
TRBV15	TRBJ1-6	CATSREGTRNSPLHF
TRBV28	TRBJ1-5	CASSPNGGDGNQPQHF
TRBV28	TRBJ2-2	CASRGGNTGELFF
TRBV19	TRBJ1-3	CASSPTDRLLSGNTIYF
TRBV10-3	TRBJ2-5	CAISDSDRAPETQYF
TRBV5-1	TRBJ2-2	CASSLGQHTGELFF
TRBV28	TRBJ1-1	CASSSYTEAFF
TRBV5-6	TRBJ1-5	CASSLETGAGGIQPQHF
TRBV30	TRBJ1-3	CAWSEEGTIYF
TRBV5-1	TRBJ1-4	CASSLAETGFNEKLFF
TRBV28	TRBJ2-2	CASRSTGTGELFF
TRBV28	TRBJ1-2	CASRKEGRGVGYTF
TRBV4-1	TRBJ1-5	CASSQEDQGPNQPQHF
TRBV6-5	TRBJ1-6	CASSPRGLSNSPLHF
TRBV6-1	TRBJ1-1	CASSEADRPTEAFF
TRBV4-2	TRBJ1-2	CASSQDKNSNYGYTF
TRBV5-4	TRBJ1-6	CASSLTPVGVGHSPLHF